These 2 T cell receptor beta chains were sequenced from one sample in a study of spatial heterogeneity in lung cancer. Findings and caveats of the study: Tumors with more nonsynonymous mutations had more expanded intratumoral alpha and beta TCRs.

Antigens of these TCRs are unknown. The time point denotes: sample taken at primary tumor resection. Each CDR3 protein is one row after TCRdb ran MiXCR on the 5' RACE reads. The profile shows roughly 4,700 distinct CDR3 sequences, roughly a third of them singletons. The sequencing here drew on lung tumor tissue, taken at surgery. These receptors were obtained from a male donor with early-stage non-small cell lung cancer.

Sample share makes this clonotype medium-sized (0.01 to 0.1%). J is TRBJ1-6 and V is TRBV7-8, with D uncertain. This CDR3 contains 15 residues. V lost 3 bases, J lost 9 bases, and 15 bases lay in between. Germline V gene data show CDR1 as SGHVS and CDR2 as FQNEAQ. The CDR3 bases are TGTGCCAGCAGCTTGCTGAGGGAAGAATCTTCACCCCTCCACTTT. This translates into CASSLLREESSPLHF.

This clonotype was seen only a few times. The J gene is TRBJ2-7, the V gene TRBV28, with 10 positions matching TRBD1. In germline, CDR1 is MDHEN, CDR2 SYDVKM. V was clipped by 8 bases and J by 5 bases; unmatched bases: 12. The CDR3 runs to 15 residues. CDR3 amino acids: CASRGFDRGLNEQYF. The CDR3 nucleotides are TGTGCCAGCCGTGGATTCGACAGGGGGCTAAACGAGCAGTACTTC.